This note documents a single TCR beta chain sequence. Those who donated were healthy bone marrow donors. With 60 Vbeta and 13 Jbeta primers, the PCR was carried out. Assay: immunoSEQ multiplex PCR; the TCRdb copy retains only in-frame clones and omits some. This sample has about 77,000 clones, with approximately 80% found just once. CDR1 is LNHDA, CDR2 SQIVND, per germline (reference sequence). V lost 7 bases and J 0 bases, leaving 16 bases between the germline ends. The CDR3 contains 16 residues. The source of the sample is a study of cytomegalovirus exposure and HLA in healthy donors. The chain carries TRBV19 and TRBJ1-5; TRBD1 is a possible D gene (6 bases). Specimen: PBMCs. This TCR derives from a man aged 35 to 55 in good health and CMV-seronegative. CDR3 nucleotides: TGTGCCAGTACCGACCTAGGGGGTTATAGCAATCAGCCCCAGCATTTT. This codes for CASTDLGGYSNQPQHF. The whole variable domain, filled in from reference TRBV19 and TRBJ1-5, reads DGGITQSPKYLFRKEGQNVTLSCEQNLNHDAMYWYRQDPGQGLRLIYYSQIVNDFQKGDIAEGYSVSREKKESFPLTVTSAQKNPTAFYLCASTDLGGYSNQPQHFGDGTRLSIL.